This TCR beta chain was sequenced for a study of post-analysis software for immune sequencing data. Study-wide findings and caveats: With TRBV5-6, TRBV5-1 and TRBV20-1 included, about 5 TRBV segments were more frequent in patients than in controls.

Libraries were made from TCR beta cDNA, and they carried unique molecular identifiers. Each CDR3 protein gets one entry after TCRdb re-called the PCR reads with MiXCR. Of 600,000 to 700,000 distinct CDR3 sequences listed, roughly three fifths are singletons. To note about this clonotype: Its antigen is currently unknown.

The V end lost 1 base, the J end lost 4 bases, and 8 bases lay between the germline ends. CDR1 and CDR2 from the germline V gene are DFQATT and SNEGSKA (reference sequence). This CDR3 comprises 13 residues. The chain has TRBV20-1 and TRBJ2-1; D gene unclear. The sequence derives from a girl aged 2-9 years with multiple sclerosis. The source material was blood. The CDR3 region has the DNA TGCAGTGCTAGAGGTGTTAATTACAATGAGCAGTTCTTC. Protein sequence: CSARGVNYNEQFF.